Presented here are 24 T cell receptor beta chains from one specimen sequenced in a study of a mutant IDH1 vaccine in newly diagnosed glioma. Libraries were prepared by immunoSEQ multiplex PCR; TCRdb keeps only in-frame clonotypes and omits some of them. The table has tens of thousands of clones, roughly four fifths seen once. Sample time point: baseline, week 1 (first vaccination visit). Treatment given: pre-vaccination baseline after standard-of-care therapy. The sequenced sample was PBMCs, obtained from a glioma patient treated with radiotherapy, temozolomide or both. The receptors stem from a man aged 25-45 years with glioma.

The chain joins TRBV7-9 to TRBJ1-6; 9 bases fit TRBD1. Germline assignment: CDR1 SEHNR and CDR2 FQNEAQ (reference sequence). The CDR3 spans 17 residues. The J segment lost 1 base and the V segment lost 4 bases, leaving 5 bases of the junction unmatched. The CDR3 here is CASSSGQGRSYNSPLHF. The CDR3, as DNA: TGTGCCAGCAGCTCGGGACAGGGAAGGTCCTATAATTCACCCCTCCACTTT.

In its sample, this clone was seen a few times. The J gene is TRBJ2-5, the V gene TRBV5-4; D unclear. Between the trimmed V and J ends, which lost 0 bases and 3 bases, there was a span of 6 bases. The CDR3 sequence is 13 residues long. Germline V gene data show CDR1 as SGHNT and CDR2 as YYREEE (reference sequence). CDR3 sequence reads: CASSLVSEETQYF. CDR3 in DNA: TGTGCCAGCAGCTTGGTGTCAGAAGAGACCCAGTACTTC.

This chain uses TRBV9 with TRBJ1-4; D is possibly TRBD1 (5 bases). Germline values: CDR1 SGDLS, CDR2 YYNGEE. V was shortened by 7 bases and J by 8 bases, with 21 bases between the two germline ends. The CDR3 runs to 15 residues. The CDR3, as DNA: TGTGCCAGCTCTCATGGGAGTCAGGGTGACGAAAAACTGTTTTTT. It translates to CASSHGSQGDEKLFF.

This chain links TRBV29-1 with TRBJ1-1, with TRBD1 as a possible D gene (6 bases). CDR3 length equals 14 residues. The germline gives CDR1 SQVTM, CDR2 ANQGSEA. Trimming took 5 bases from V and 5 from J, leaving 18 bases between them. Here the CDR3 DNA reads TGCAGCGTTAAGAGTGCTAGGGGGGGGACTGAAGCTTTCTTT. Its protein is CSVKSARGGTEAFF.

A few counts support this clone. V is TRBV27 and J is TRBJ1-1; D remains unclear. Germline loops: CDR1 MNHEY, CDR2 SMNVEV (reference sequence). V shed 8 bases and J shed 1 base, with 11 bases lying between them. The CDR3 runs to 13 residues. CDR3 residues: CASAPLANTEAFF. CDR3 DNA sequence: TGTGCCAGCGCCCCCTTGGCGAACACTGAAGCTTTCTTT.

The rearrangement joins TRBV27 to TRBJ1-3; D ambiguous. CDR1 is MNHEY, CDR2 SMNVEV, per germline (reference sequence). V lost 2 bases and J 1 base, leaving 12 bases between the germline ends. The CDR3 extends over 16 amino acids. CDR3 region: CASSLGSPGSGNTIYF. The CDR3 nucleotides are TGTGCCAGCAGTTTAGGGTCCCCCGGATCTGGAAACACCATATATTTT.

V gene TRBV7-8 combines with J gene TRBJ2-2; D may be TRBD2 (6 bases). The length of the CDR3 is 17 residues. The germline gives CDR1 SGHVS, CDR2 FQNEAQ. V was trimmed by 3 bases and J by 4 bases, leaving 18 bases between them. In DNA form, the CDR3 reads TGTGCCAGCAGCTTCCCCGAGCGGGCAGCCCGCACCGGGGAGCTGTTTTTT. It is translated as CASSFPERAARTGELFF. Full variable domain (missing parts from reference TRBV7-8 and TRBJ2-2): GAGVSQSPRYKVAKRGQDVALRCDPISGHVSLFWYQQALGQGPEFLTYFQNEAQLDKSGLPSDRFFAERPEGSVSTLKIQRTQQEDSAVYLCASSFPERAARTGELFFGEGSRLTVL.

Only one count was recorded for this clone. V gene TRBV6-6 combines with J gene TRBJ2-7; 9 positions match TRBD2. CDR3 length equals 15 residues. V dropped 2 bases and J dropped 4; count of bases not matched to a gene: 6. Germline V lookup: CDR1 MNHNY, CDR2 SVGAGI (reference sequence). The CDR3, as DNA: TGTGCCAGCAGTTACCTAGCGGGGTTGGGTTACGAGCAGTACTTC. Translated, it gives CASSYLAGLGYEQYF.

The J gene is TRBJ2-7, the V gene TRBV9; tentative D call: TRBD2 (6 bases). V shed 0 bases and J shed 6 bases, with 13 bases lying between them. CDR3 length equals 14 residues. Germline V gene sequence: CDR1 SGDLS, CDR2 YYNGEE. The CDR3 DNA sequence: TGTGCCAGCAGCGTAGAAGGTAGCGGACTCGAGCAGTACTTC. Amino acid sequence: CASSVEGSGLEQYF.

In nucleotides, the CDR3 is TGTGCCAGCACGGAGGTTCGGGAGAGAGGACATGAGCAGTTCTTC. Translated, it gives CASTEVRERGHEQFF. V gene TRBV6-1 combines with J gene TRBJ2-1; D possibly corresponds to TRBD2 (6 bases). Germline assignment: CDR1 MNHNS and CDR2 SASEGT. V lost 7 bases and J 8 bases, leaving 21 bases between the germline ends. The CDR3 sequence is 15 residues long.

On this clone itself: This sample also contains other DNA sequences that code for the same CDR3. The rearrangement joins TRBV4-1 to TRBJ2-7; the match to TRBD1 covers 7 bases. Germline lookup yields CDR1 MGHRA and CDR2 YSYEKL. Trimming at V came to 4 bases and at J to 3 bases, leaving 3 bases not matched to a gene. The CDR3 extends over 13 amino acids. The CDR3 bases are TGCGCCAGCAGCCTCCGGGACAGCTACGAGCAGTACTTC. Translation gives CASSLRDSYEQYF.

The chain has TRBV20-1 and TRBJ2-2; D unresolved. The CDR3 consists of 11 residues. CDR1 is DFQATT and CDR2 is SNEGSKA in the germline V gene (reference sequence). Trimming took off 1 base at V and 4 bases at J, with 1 base between the two ends. CDR3 sequence: CSARGTGELFF. DNA for the CDR3: TGCAGTGCTAGAGGCACCGGGGAGCTGTTTTTT.

V usage is TRBV4-1 and J usage is TRBJ1-2; D might be TRBD1 (5 bases). CDR1 is MGHRA and CDR2 is YSYEKL in the germline V gene. Trimming removed 0 bases at V and 4 bases at J, with 12 bases between. CDR3 size: 15 residues. The CDR3 bases are TGCGCCAGCAGCCAAGATCGGACGGGGCCCTATGGCTACACCTTC. Its translation: CASSQDRTGPYGYTF.

The chain employs TRBV6-1 and TRBJ1-2, with TRBD1 matching over 10 bases. The CDR3 spans 14 residues. In germline, CDR1 is MNHNS, CDR2 SASEGT. The J segment lost 6 bases and the V segment lost 10 bases, leaving 11 bases of the junction unmatched. CDR3 nucleotides: TGTGCCACCACCAGGACAGGGGGGCAAAATGGCTACACCTTC. It translates to CATTRTGGQNGYTF.

V gene TRBV28 combines with J gene TRBJ1-4; 7 bases fit TRBD1. J was trimmed by 6 bases and V by 5 bases; bases with no gene match: 9. In germline, CDR1 is MDHEN, CDR2 SYDVKM. The CDR3 extends over 15 amino acids. Here the CDR3 reads CASSPSTGRHEKLFF. The CDR3 DNA reads TGTGCCAGCAGTCCATCGACAGGGAGGCATGAAAAACTGTTTTTT.

This sequence joins TRBV4-1 and TRBJ2-7; D is perhaps TRBD2 (5 bases). The length of the CDR3 is 13 residues. Germline assignment: CDR1 MGHRA and CDR2 YSYEKL. V was shortened by 2 bases and J by 3 bases, with 8 bases between the two germline ends. As DNA, the CDR3 is TGCGCCAGCAGCCAAAGGGAGAGCTACGAGCAGTACTTC. The encoded protein is CASSQRESYEQYF.

This clone was observed a single time. V and J are TRBV5-1 and TRBJ2-1; 9 bases are a match to TRBD2. J lost 6 bases, V lost 1 base, and 5 bases had no gene match. CDR3 length equals 15 residues. Germline V gene data show CDR1 as SGHRS and CDR2 as YFSETQ. CDR3 DNA sequence: TGCGCCAGCAGCTTGTTGCGGGAGGGCCTCAATGAGCAGTTCTTC. Translating it yields CASSLLREGLNEQFF.

The chain combines TRBV6-5 with TRBJ2-7; D remains ambiguous. CDR1 is MNHEY, CDR2 SVGAGI, per germline. This CDR3 is built from 15 residues. V gave up 0 bases and J gave up 4 bases, with 13 bases separating them. The CDR3 sequence is CASSYSWSAAYEQYF. CDR3 nucleotides: TGTGCCAGCAGTTACTCGTGGTCGGCGGCGTACGAGCAGTACTTC.

This clone was seen only once. The J gene is TRBJ1-1, the V gene TRBV19, with TRBD1 identical over 10 bases. Germline V gives CDR1 LNHDA, CDR2 SQIVND (reference sequence). This CDR3 is built from 19 residues. V shed 3 bases and J 4 bases; nucleotides not matched to a gene: 17. CDR3 nucleotides: TGTGCCAGTAGTATGCTCCCCAGGGACAGGGGTACACCCGGCACTGAAGCTTTCTTT. It codes for CASSMLPRDRGTPGTEAFF.

The chain uses TRBV27 and TRBJ1-4; D is perhaps TRBD1 (6 bases). The V gene's germline CDR1 is MNHEY and CDR2 SMNVEV (reference sequence). The CDR3 totals 15 residues. Trimming took off 5 bases at V and 3 bases at J, with 13 bases between the two ends. The CDR3 here is CASSAFNRANEKLFF. CDR3 sequence (DNA): TGTGCCAGCAGTGCCTTTAACAGGGCTAATGAAAAACTGTTTTTT. Filled out from reference TRBV27 and TRBJ1-4, the complete variable domain reads EAQVTQNPRYLITVTGKKLTVTCSQNMNHEYMSWYRQDPGLGLRQIYYSMNVEVTDKGDVPEGYKVSRKEKRNFPLILESPSPNQTSLYFCASSAFNRANEKLFFGSGTQLSVL.

The chain has TRBV5-1 and TRBJ2-7; maybe TRBD2 (6 bases). The V and J ends lost 1 base and 4 bases respectively, with 15 bases between them. Germline V lookup: CDR1 SGHRS, CDR2 YFSETQ. The CDR3 totals 15 residues. The CDR3 protein is CASSLNPGDKYEQYF. In DNA, the CDR3 is TGCGCCAGCAGCTTGAACCCGGGGGATAAATACGAGCAGTACTTC.

V usage is TRBV29-1 and J usage is TRBJ1-2; a weak D match, TRBD1 (6 bases). This CDR3 region has 13 residues. The V gene lost 5 bases and the J gene lost 1 base, with 11 bases spanning the gap. The V gene's germline CDR1 is SQVTM and CDR2 ANQGSEA. The CDR3 is CSVSIQGNYGYTF. The CDR3 coding sequence is TGCAGCGTTTCAATACAGGGTAACTATGGCTACACCTTC.

The chain recombines TRBV19 with TRBJ1-1, with a weak D call TRBD1 (5 bases). Deletions cut 7 bases from V and 0 bases from J, with 27 bases between. CDR3 length: 19 amino acids. Germline V gene data show CDR1 as LNHDA and CDR2 as SQIVND (reference sequence). The CDR3 loop is CASTFIGPTAGFMNTEAFF. CDR3 nucleotides: TGTGCCAGTACCTTCATAGGGCCGACAGCGGGGTTTATGAACACTGAAGCTTTCTTT.

The chain has TRBV7-2 and TRBJ1-5, with D hard to call. V lost 3 bases to trimming and J lost 4 bases, with 13 bases between them. Germline CDR1 is SGHTA and CDR2 is FQGNSA. CDR3 size: 15 residues. The CDR3 DNA follows: TGTGCCAGCAGCTTGGGAAGAATCCCTAATCAGCCCCAGCATTTT. Translation: CASSLGRIPNQPQHF.